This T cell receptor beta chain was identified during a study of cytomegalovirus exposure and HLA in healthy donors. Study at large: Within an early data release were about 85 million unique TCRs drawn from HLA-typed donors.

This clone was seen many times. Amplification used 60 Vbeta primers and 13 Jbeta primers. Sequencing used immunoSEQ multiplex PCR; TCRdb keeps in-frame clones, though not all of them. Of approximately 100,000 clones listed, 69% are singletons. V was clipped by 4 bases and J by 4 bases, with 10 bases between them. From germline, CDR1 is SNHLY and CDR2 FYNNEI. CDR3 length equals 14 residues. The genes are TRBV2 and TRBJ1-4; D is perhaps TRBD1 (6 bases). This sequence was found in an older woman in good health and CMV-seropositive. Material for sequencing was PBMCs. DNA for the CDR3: TGTGCCAGCAGTGGGGGGCGGTTTAATGAAAAACTGTTTTTT. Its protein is CASSGGRFNEKLFF.